Following are 7 T cell receptor beta chains from one sample sequenced in a study of T-cell memory formation after mild COVID-19. TCRdb fed the 5' RACE reads into MiXCR, producing one record per CDR3 protein. The sample consists of fewer than 200,000 distinct CDR3 sequences, about 20% of them appearing once. Specimen: PBMCs or a T cell subset sorted from them (not recorded which). Every receptor here comes from an adult woman who had mild COVID-19 (a few samples of this study predate the infection). Cell type and time point are not known.

This clonotype showed up just a few times. This chain connects TRBV6-5 to TRBJ1-6; 7 positions agree with TRBD1. V dropped 0 bases and J dropped 7; count of bases not matched to a gene: 3. CDR1 is MNHEY and CDR2 is SVGAGI in the germline V gene. The CDR3 totals 15 residues. CDR3: CASSYSGQSNSPLHF. In DNA, the CDR3 is TGTGCCAGCAGTTACTCGGGACAGTCAAATTCACCCCTCCACTTT.

V is TRBV12-3 or TRBV12-4 and J is TRBJ2-7; TRBD1 aligns across 7 bases. The CDR3 totals 15 residues. V was pared by 5 bases and J by 3 bases, with 10 bases of the junction left unmatched. CDR3 DNA: TGTGCCAGCAGTCCCGGGACAGCTTCGGTCTACGAGCAGTACTTC. The encoded protein is CASSPGTASVYEQYF.

This clonotype was observed a few times. The chain links TRBV7-2 to TRBJ2-7; maybe TRBD2 (7 bases). Germline values: CDR1 SGHTA, CDR2 FQGNSA. The CDR3 runs 13 residues. V was clipped by 6 bases and J by 2 bases, with 11 bases between them. The CDR3 is CASSGGGTYEQYF. The CDR3 nucleotides read TGTGCCAGCAGTGGGGGGGGCACCTACGAGCAGTACTTC.

The genes are TRBV5-1 and TRBJ1-1; D not resolved. The CDR3 sequence is 13 residues long. Trimming pared 1 base from V and 7 bases from J, leaving 11 bases between. CDR1 and CDR2 from the germline V gene are SGHRS and YFSETQ. The CDR3 DNA is TGCGCCAGCAGCTTGTCGGGCGAAAGTGAAGCTTTCTTT. Encoded protein: CASSLSGESEAFF.

This clonotype was recorded at least ten times. CDR3 sequence (DNA): TGTGCCAGCAGCCCATATTCCACTGAAGCTTTCTTT. Translating it yields CASSPYSTEAFF. The chain has TRBV16 and TRBJ1-1; D unclear. Germline V lookup: CDR1 KGHSY, CDR2 FQNENV. Trimming cost V 4 bases and J 4 bases, with 7 bases left between them. This CDR3 is 12 amino acids long.

This clonotype showed up just a few times. The chain joins TRBV30 to TRBJ2-7; D is possibly TRBD1 or TRBD2 (5 bases each). The ends were cut back, 0 bases at V and 3 bases at J, with 12 bases in the middle. Per the germline V gene, CDR1 is GTSNPN and CDR2 is SVGIG (reference sequence). This CDR3 is built from 14 residues. The CDR3 region is CAWSVSAGSYEQYF. Written as DNA, the CDR3 is TGTGCCTGGAGTGTTTCGGCAGGGAGCTACGAGCAGTACTTC.

The chain employs TRBV6-5 and TRBJ2-1; no clear D gene. This CDR3 has 12 amino acids. Germline loops: CDR1 MNHEY, CDR2 SVGAGI. V lost 6 bases to trimming and J lost 6 bases, with 9 bases between them. CDR3 sequence: CASSFGFNEQFF. As DNA, the CDR3 is TGTGCCAGCAGCTTTGGATTCAATGAGCAGTTCTTC.